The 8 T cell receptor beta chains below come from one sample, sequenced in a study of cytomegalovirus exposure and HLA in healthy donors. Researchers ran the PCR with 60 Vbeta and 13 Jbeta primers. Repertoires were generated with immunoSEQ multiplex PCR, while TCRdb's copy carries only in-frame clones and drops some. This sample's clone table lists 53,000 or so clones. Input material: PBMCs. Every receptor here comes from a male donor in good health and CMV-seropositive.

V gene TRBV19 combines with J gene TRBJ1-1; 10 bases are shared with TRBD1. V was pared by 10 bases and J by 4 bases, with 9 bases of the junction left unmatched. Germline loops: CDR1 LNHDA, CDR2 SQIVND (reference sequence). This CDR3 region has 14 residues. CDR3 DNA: TGTGCCACCGCGACAGGGGGCTTCGTCACTGAAGCTTTCTTT. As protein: CATATGGFVTEAFF.

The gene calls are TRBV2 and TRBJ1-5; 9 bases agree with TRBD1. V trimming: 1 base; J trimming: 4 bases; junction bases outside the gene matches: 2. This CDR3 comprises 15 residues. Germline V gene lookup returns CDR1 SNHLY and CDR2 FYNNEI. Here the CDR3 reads CASSEEGTGNQPQHF. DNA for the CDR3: TGTGCCAGCAGTGAAGAAGGGACAGGGAATCAGCCCCAGCATTTT.

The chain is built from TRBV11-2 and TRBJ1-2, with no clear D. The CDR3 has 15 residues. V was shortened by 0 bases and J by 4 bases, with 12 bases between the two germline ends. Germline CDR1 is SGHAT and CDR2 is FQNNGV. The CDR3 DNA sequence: TGTGCCAGCAGCTTAGATCGGGGAGGCGGCTATGGCTACACCTTC. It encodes CASSLDRGGGYGYTF. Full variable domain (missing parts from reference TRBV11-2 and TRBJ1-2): EAGVAQSPRYKIIEKRQSVAFWCNPISGHATLYWYQQILGQGPKLLIQFQNNGVVDDSQLPKDRFSAERLKGVDSTLKIQPAKLEDSAVYLCASSLDRGGGYGYTFGSGTRLTVV.

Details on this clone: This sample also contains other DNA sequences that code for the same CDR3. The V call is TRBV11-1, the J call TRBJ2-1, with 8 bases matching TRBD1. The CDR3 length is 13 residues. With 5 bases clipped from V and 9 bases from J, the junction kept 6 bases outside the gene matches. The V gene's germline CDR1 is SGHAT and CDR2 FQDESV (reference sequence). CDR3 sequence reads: CASSPRTGSEQFF. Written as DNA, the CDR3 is TGTGCCAGCAGCCCTCGGACAGGGTCTGAGCAGTTCTTC.

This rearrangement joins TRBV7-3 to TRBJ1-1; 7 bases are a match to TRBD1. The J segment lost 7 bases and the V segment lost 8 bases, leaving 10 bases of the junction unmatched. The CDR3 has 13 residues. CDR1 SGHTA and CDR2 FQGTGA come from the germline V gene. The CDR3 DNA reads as TGTGCCAGCCTACGGGGTACAGGGGATGAAGCTTTCTTT. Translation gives CASLRGTGDEAFF.

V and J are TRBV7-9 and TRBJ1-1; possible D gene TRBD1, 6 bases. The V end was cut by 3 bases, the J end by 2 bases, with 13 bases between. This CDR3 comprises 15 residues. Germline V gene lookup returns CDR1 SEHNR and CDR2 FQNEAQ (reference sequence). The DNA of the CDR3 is TGTGCCAGCAGCTTCAGGGGAGGGCTCAACACTGAAGCTTTCTTT. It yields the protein CASSFRGGLNTEAFF.

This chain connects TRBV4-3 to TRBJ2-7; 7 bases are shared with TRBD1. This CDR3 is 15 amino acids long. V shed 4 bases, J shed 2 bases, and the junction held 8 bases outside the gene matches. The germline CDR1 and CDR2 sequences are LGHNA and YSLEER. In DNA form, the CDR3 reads TGCGCCAGCAGCCCCGACAGGGAATCCACCTACGAGCAGTACTTC. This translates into CASSPDRESTYEQYF.

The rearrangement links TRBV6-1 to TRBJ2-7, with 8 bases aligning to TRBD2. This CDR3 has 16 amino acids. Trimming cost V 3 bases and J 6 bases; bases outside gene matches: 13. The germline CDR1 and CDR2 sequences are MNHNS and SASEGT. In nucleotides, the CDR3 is TGTGCCAGCAGTGATACACCGGGGGGGGCGTCTGGCGAGCAGTACTTC. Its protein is CASSDTPGGASGEQYF.